The rows below give T cell receptor beta chains drawn from one sample of a study of blood T cell repertoires in COVID-19. Only in-frame clones appear in the TCRdb table, and some are missing; sequencing was by immunoSEQ multiplex PCR. The repertoire holds about 260,000 clones, with 75% to 90% as singletons. The source material was PBMCs or T cells enriched from blood (not recorded which). These receptor sequences come from a woman under 40 with acute COVID-19. CDR3s leave out the opening cysteine and the closing phenylalanine or tryptophan. D genes are given only for firm matches.

V: TRBV4-1
D: -
J: TRBJ1-2
CDR3: ASSQDGQQIYGYT

V: TRBV9
D: -
J: TRBJ2-2
CDR3: ASSVLPGQGTGELF

V: TRBV29-1
D: TRBD2
J: TRBJ2-4
CDR3: SVSGSGDIQY

V: TRBV7-9
D: TRBD2
J: TRBJ2-7
CDR3: ASRPGTSGDRTKQY

V: TRBV15
D: -
J: TRBJ1-6
CDR3: ATSSGGLSPLH

V: TRBV14
D: -
J: TRBJ1-3
CDR3: ASSRSSGNTIY

V: TRBV4-1
D: -
J: TRBJ2-1
CDR3: ASSPGVDEQF

V: TRBV6-5
D: TRBD1
J: TRBJ1-2
CDR3: ASSHGQGAGYT

V: TRBV4-1
D: -
J: TRBJ1-6
CDR3: ASSQVSGAHNSPLH

V: TRBV5-4
D: TRBD2
J: TRBJ2-3
CDR3: ASSAQRETSTDTQY

V: TRBV7-2
D: TRBD2
J: TRBJ2-7
CDR3: ASSLFGTSGSYEQY

V: TRBV29-1
D: -
J: TRBJ2-1
CDR3: SVEDVGNEQF

V: TRBV29-1
D: TRBD2
J: TRBJ2-3
CDR3: SVEGGLAGVGADTQY

V: TRBV5-1
D: -
J: TRBJ2-7
CDR3: ASSLDSEQY

V: TRBV4-2
D: -
J: TRBJ1-6
CDR3: ASSQDQPGSNSPLH

V: TRBV29-1
D: TRBD1
J: TRBJ2-1
CDR3: SVRGQGDNEQF

V: TRBV5-1
D: TRBD1
J: TRBJ2-3
CDR3: ASSLGTGRTDTQY

V: TRBV7-2
D: -
J: TRBJ2-7
CDR3: ASSLGPGDGAYEQY

V: TRBV7-9
D: TRBD1
J: TRBJ2-7
CDR3: ASSFSDRVGYEQY

V: TRBV6-5
D: TRBD1
J: TRBJ2-7
CDR3: ASRYDRGIYEQY

V: TRBV2
D: TRBD1
J: TRBJ2-7
CDR3: ASTVSTEGQGLGEQY

V: TRBV28
D: TRBD1
J: TRBJ1-2
CDR3: ASSESGQGFGYT

V: TRBV29-1
D: TRBD2
J: TRBJ2-2
CDR3: SVSSGRGTGELF

V: TRBV21-1
D: -
J: TRBJ2-3
CDR3: ASRDRATDTQY

V: TRBV7-2
D: -
J: TRBJ1-1
CDR3: ASSPSFGELNTEAF

V: TRBV7-2
D: TRBD1
J: TRBJ2-7
CDR3: ASSLATRTGRSYEQY

V: TRBV6-1
D: TRBD2
J: TRBJ2-3
CDR3: ASSEIGGRGTDTQY